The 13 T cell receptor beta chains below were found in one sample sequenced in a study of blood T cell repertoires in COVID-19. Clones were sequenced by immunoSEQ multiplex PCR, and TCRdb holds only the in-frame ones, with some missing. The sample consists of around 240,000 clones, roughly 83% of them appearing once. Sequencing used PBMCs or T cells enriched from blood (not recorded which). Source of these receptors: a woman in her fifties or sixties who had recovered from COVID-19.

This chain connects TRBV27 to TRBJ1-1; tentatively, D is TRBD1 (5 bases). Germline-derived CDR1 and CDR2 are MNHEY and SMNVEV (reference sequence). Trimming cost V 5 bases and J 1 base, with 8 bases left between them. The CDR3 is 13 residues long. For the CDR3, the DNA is TGTGCCAGCAGTCTGACAGAGAACACTGAAGCTTTCTTT. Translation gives CASSLTENTEAFF.

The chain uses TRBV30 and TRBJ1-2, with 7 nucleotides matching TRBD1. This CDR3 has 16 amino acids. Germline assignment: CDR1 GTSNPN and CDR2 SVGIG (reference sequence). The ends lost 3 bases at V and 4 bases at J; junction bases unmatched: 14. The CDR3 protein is CAWRFGTEVLRYGYTF. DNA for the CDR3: TGTGCCTGGAGATTCGGGACAGAAGTTCTCCGCTATGGCTACACCTTC. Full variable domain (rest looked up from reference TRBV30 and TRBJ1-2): SQTIHQWPATLVQPVGSPLSLECTVEGTSNPNLYWYRQAAGRGLQLLFYSVGIGQISSEVPQNLSASRPQDRQFILSSKKLLLSDSGFYLCAWRFGTEVLRYGYTFGSGTRLTVV.

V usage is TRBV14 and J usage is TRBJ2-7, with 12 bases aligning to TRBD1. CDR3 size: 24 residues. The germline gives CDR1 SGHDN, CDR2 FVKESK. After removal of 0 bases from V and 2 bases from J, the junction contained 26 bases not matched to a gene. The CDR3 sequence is CASSQDSQKIRDRGLSWGAYEQYF. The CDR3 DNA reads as TGTGCCAGCAGCCAAGATTCGCAGAAAATCCGGGACAGGGGGCTATCATGGGGAGCCTACGAGCAGTACTTC.

CDR3 sequence reads: CASSTPPGREQYF. The CDR3 DNA follows: TGTGCCAGCAGTACCCCCCCAGGGCGCGAGCAGTACTTC. The rearrangement joins TRBV6-2 or TRBV6-3 to TRBJ2-7; the D gene is possibly TRBD1 (5 bases). Per the germline V gene, CDR1 is MNHEY and CDR2 is SVGEGT. The CDR3 is 13 residues long. Trimming took 5 bases from V and 6 from J, leaving 14 bases between them.

CDR3 DNA sequence: TGTGCCAGTAGTGTGACAGCAAATAATTCACCCCTCCACTTT. Translation: CASSVTANNSPLHF. This rearrangement joins TRBV19 to TRBJ1-6; D may be TRBD1 (5 bases). CDR1 is LNHDA, CDR2 SQIVND, per germline (reference sequence). This CDR3 has 14 residues. V was trimmed by 5 bases and J by 5 bases, leaving 10 bases between them.

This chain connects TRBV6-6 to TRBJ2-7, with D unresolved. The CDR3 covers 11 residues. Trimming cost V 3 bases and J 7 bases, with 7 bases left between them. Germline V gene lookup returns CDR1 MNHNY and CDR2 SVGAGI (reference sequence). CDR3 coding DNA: TGTGCCAGCAGTTATTCTTTGGAGCAGTACTTC. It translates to CASSYSLEQYF.

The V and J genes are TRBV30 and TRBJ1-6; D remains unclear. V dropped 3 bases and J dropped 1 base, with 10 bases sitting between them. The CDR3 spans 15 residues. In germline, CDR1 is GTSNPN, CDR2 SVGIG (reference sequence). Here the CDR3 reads CAWRRGISYNSPLHF. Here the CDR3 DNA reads TGTGCCTGGAGACGAGGCATATCCTATAATTCACCCCTCCACTTT.

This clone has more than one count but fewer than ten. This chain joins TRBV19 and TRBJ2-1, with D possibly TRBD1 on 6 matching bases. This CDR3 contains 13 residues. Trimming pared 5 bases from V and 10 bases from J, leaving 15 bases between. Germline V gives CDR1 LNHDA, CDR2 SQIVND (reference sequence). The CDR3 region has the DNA TGTGCCAGTAGTGTGGGGGCGGAGGCGGAGCAGTTCTTC. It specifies CASSVGAEAEQFF.

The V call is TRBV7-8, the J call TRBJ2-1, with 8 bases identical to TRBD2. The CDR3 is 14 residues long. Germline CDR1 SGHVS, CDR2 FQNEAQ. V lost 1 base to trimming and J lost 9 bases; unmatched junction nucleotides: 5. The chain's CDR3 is CASSLVREASEQFF. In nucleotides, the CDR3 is TGTGCCAGCAGCTTAGTGCGGGAGGCCAGTGAGCAGTTCTTC.

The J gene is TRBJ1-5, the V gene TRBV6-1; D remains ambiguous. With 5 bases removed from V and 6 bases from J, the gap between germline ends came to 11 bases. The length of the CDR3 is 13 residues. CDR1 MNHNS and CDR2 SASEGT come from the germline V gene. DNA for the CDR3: TGTGCCAGCAGTTGGGGTGGAGGTCAGCCCCAGCATTTT. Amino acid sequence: CASSWGGGQPQHF.

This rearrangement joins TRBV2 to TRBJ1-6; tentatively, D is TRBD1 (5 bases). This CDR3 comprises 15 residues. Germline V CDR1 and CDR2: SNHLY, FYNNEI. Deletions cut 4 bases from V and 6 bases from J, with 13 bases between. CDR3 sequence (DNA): TGTGCCAGCAGTGGGTCTGGGGGGGGTAATTCACCCCTCCACTTT. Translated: CASSGSGGGNSPLHF. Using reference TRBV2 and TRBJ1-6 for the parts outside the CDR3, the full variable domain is EPEVTQTPSHQVTQMGQEVILRCVPISNHLYFYWYRQILGQKVEFLVSFYNNEISEKSEIFDDQFSVERPDGSNFTLKIRSTKLEDSAMYFCASSGSGGGNSPLHFGNGTRLTVT.

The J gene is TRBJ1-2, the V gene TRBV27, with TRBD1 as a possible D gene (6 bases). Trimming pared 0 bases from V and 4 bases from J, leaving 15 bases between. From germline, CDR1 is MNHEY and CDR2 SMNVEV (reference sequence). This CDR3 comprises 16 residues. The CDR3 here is CASSLSGAGAGYGYTF. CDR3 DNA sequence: TGTGCCAGCAGTTTATCGGGAGCGGGGGCTGGCTATGGCTACACCTTC.

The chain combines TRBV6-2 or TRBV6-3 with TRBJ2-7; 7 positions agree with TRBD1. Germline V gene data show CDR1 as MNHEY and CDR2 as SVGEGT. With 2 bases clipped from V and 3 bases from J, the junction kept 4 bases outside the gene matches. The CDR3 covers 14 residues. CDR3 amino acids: CASSYPGTDYEQYF. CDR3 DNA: TGTGCCAGCAGTTACCCCGGGACAGACTACGAGCAGTACTTC.